The source of this T cell receptor (delta chain) is a study of gammadelta T cells in human blood. The study, taken as a whole, reports: Microbial exposure appeared to drive polyclonal γδ T cell expansion after birth.

TCRdb reapplied CATT to the RT-PCR reads. The sample lists 1,200 or so delta-chain clones; roughly 9.9% were seen once. On this clone itself: The antigen remains unidentified. This likely reflects a read error, since a far larger clone is one base away. The identical CDR3 is also encoded by other nucleotide sequences in the sample.

CDR1 is TSWWSYY, CDR2 QGS, per germline. This CDR3 contains 18 residues. The sample taken for sequencing was non-Vgamma9Vdelta2 gamma-delta T cells from infant blood. The sequence came from a human donor. The J gene was not called, though the V gene is TRDV1; the table's D call TRDD3 went unverified against the DNA. The CDR3 nucleotides read TGTGCTCTTGGGGAACCCGTACTGGGGATCCCGAACACCGATAAACTCATTTTT. This codes for CALGEPVLGIPNTDKLIF.